This record covers a single T cell receptor (beta chain). Its antigen is undetermined. Germline values: CDR1 SGHRS, CDR2 YFSETQ. This CDR3 contains 14 residues. The V gene lost 0 bases and the J gene lost 1 base, with 8 bases spanning the gap. Replicate PCRs run on sorted subsets employed approximately 0.2 ug DNA, about 27,000 T cell genomes. In the source study's methods: Junction-only sequences produced by ImmunoSEQ had no quality scores, so filtering differed. Produced via immunoSEQ multiplex PCR; TCRdb's table is partial and in-frame only. V, J and clone size are those of that table, while D and trimming were read from the DNA. The sample consists of over a million clones, over 95% of them appearing once. The data were obtained in a study of shared clonotypes between healthy human individuals. As for the study in general: Each donor contributed plates that comprised three CD4 naive, three CD4 memory, two CD8 naive and one CD8 memory. Study findings and constraints: Clonotype sharing across donors was expected to vary with sequencing depth.

The rearrangement links TRBV5-1 to TRBJ2-7; D not certain. The receptor comes from a man aged 25 to 40 in good health. Sequences were obtained from naive CD4+ T cells sorted from blood. Subset defined: CD45RA+ positively selected. CDR3 sequence: CASSLVGNSYEQYF. The CDR3 nucleotides are TGCGCCAGCAGCTTGGTAGGCAATTCCTACGAGCAGTACTTC.